This is a list of T cell receptor beta chains from one sample in a study of spatial heterogeneity in lung cancer. TCRdb ran MiXCR on the 5' RACE reads and lists one entry per CDR3 protein. The sample yields 10,000 to 15,000 distinct CDR3 sequences, over 15% seen once. Sample: PBMCs, taken at surgery. These receptors originate from a male donor with early-stage non-small cell lung cancer. The CDR3 runs from the conserved cysteine through the conserved F or W. Each record gives: V gene, J gene, clone size, D gene, CDR3 DNA, CDR3 protein. The D gene is left open where the match is weak. The size field is filled for only some rows; it gives once, few, many or a size class.

V gene: TRBV10-3; J gene: TRBJ1-6; clone size: few; D gene: .; CDR3 DNA: TGTGCCATCAGCAACAGGGAAATTTCACCCCTCCACTTT; CDR3 protein: CAISNREISPLHF
V gene: TRBV14; J gene: TRBJ2-7; clone size: few; D gene: TRBD2; CDR3 DNA: TGTGCCAGCAGCCAAGAAGCGACTAGCGCCGATTACGAGCAGTACTTC; CDR3 protein: CASSQEATSADYEQYF
V gene: TRBV12-3/TRBV12-4; J gene: TRBJ2-1; clone size: medium-sized; D gene: TRBD1; CDR3 DNA: TGTGCCAGCAGCACAGGGGGCGCAGGTGGTGAGCAGTTCTTC; CDR3 protein: CASSTGGAGGEQFF
V gene: TRBV5-1; J gene: TRBJ2-7; clone size: few; D gene: .; CDR3 DNA: TGCGCCAGCAGAGAGGGCCTCGAGGTCTACGAGCAGTACTTC; CDR3 protein: CASREGLEVYEQYF
V gene: TRBV27; J gene: TRBJ1-1; clone size: few; D gene: .; CDR3 DNA: TGTGCCAGCGGATTACAGTCCGAAGCTTTCTTT; CDR3 protein: CASGLQSEAFF
V gene: TRBV2; J gene: TRBJ1-4; clone size: .; D gene: .; CDR3 DNA: TGTGCCAGCAAACGACAGCCTAATGAAAAACTGTTTTTT; CDR3 protein: CASKRQPNEKLFF
V gene: TRBV29-1; J gene: TRBJ2-1; clone size: many; D gene: TRBD1; CDR3 DNA: TGCAGCGTTGAACTTGGGGACAGGGTCTACAATGAGCAGTTCTTC; CDR3 protein: CSVELGDRVYNEQFF
V gene: TRBV6-4; J gene: TRBJ2-1; clone size: .; D gene: TRBD1; CDR3 DNA: TGTGCCAGCAGTCTATCCGGGACAGGGGTCACCAATGAGCAGTTCTTC; CDR3 protein: CASSLSGTGVTNEQFF
V gene: TRBV29-1; J gene: TRBJ2-1; clone size: .; D gene: .; CDR3 DNA: TGCAGCGTTGAGTTGGGCGATGAGCAGTTCTTC; CDR3 protein: CSVELGDEQFF
V gene: TRBV6-1; J gene: TRBJ2-1; clone size: .; D gene: .; CDR3 DNA: TGTGCCAGCAGTTGGGAAGACAGGCCCTACAATGAGCAGTTCTTC; CDR3 protein: CASSWEDRPYNEQFF
V gene: TRBV27; J gene: TRBJ2-1; clone size: .; D gene: TRBD1; CDR3 DNA: TGTGCCAGCAGTAAAACAACGGACAGGAGTGACAATGAGCAGTTCTTC; CDR3 protein: CASSKTTDRSDNEQFF
V gene: TRBV27; J gene: TRBJ2-1; clone size: .; D gene: TRBD2; CDR3 DNA: TGTGCCAGCAGTTTATCCCTCTCCGGACTAGCGGGAGGGTACAATGAGCAGTTCTTC; CDR3 protein: CASSLSLSGLAGGYNEQFF
V gene: TRBV3-1; J gene: TRBJ2-5; clone size: many; D gene: .; CDR3 DNA: TGTGCCAGCAGCCAAGCTATAAAAATAGAAGAGACCCAGTACTTC; CDR3 protein: CASSQAIKIEETQYF
V gene: TRBV11-2; J gene: TRBJ2-7; clone size: few; D gene: TRBD1; CDR3 DNA: TGTGCCAGCAGCTTAGCGGGGACAGGGGGCCAGGGCGAGCAGTACTTC; CDR3 protein: CASSLAGTGGQGEQYF
V gene: TRBV7-3; J gene: TRBJ2-3; clone size: few; D gene: .; CDR3 DNA: TGTGCCAGCAGCAGAACGAGTGGGAGGATCACAGATACGCAGTATTTT; CDR3 protein: CASSRTSGRITDTQYF
V gene: TRBV19; J gene: TRBJ2-7; clone size: .; D gene: .; CDR3 DNA: TGTGCCAGTACCCCCGGGACACGATACGAGCAGTACTTC; CDR3 protein: CASTPGTRYEQYF
V gene: TRBV18; J gene: TRBJ2-7; clone size: many; D gene: TRBD2; CDR3 DNA: TGTGCCAGCTCACGCAGGGGACTAGCGGCCTCCCATTACGAGCAGTACTTC; CDR3 protein: CASSRRGLAASHYEQYF
V gene: TRBV20-1; J gene: TRBJ2-7; clone size: .; D gene: TRBD2; CDR3 DNA: TGCAGTGCTAGCGGGAGGGACTACGAGCAGTACTTC; CDR3 protein: CSASGRDYEQYF
V gene: TRBV28; J gene: TRBJ1-1; clone size: few; D gene: TRBD1; CDR3 DNA: TGTGCCAGCAGTCTACAGGGGTTCGGACAAACTGAAGCTTTCTTT; CDR3 protein: CASSLQGFGQTEAFF
V gene: TRBV24-1; J gene: TRBJ2-1; clone size: .; D gene: TRBD2; CDR3 DNA: TGTGCCACCCAGCTTGGCGGGAGAAACAATGAGCAGTTCTTC; CDR3 protein: CATQLGGRNNEQFF
V gene: TRBV20-1; J gene: TRBJ1-2; clone size: many; D gene: .; CDR3 DNA: TGCAGTGCTAGAGACCCGTCGACGACTTTAAACTATGGCTACACCTTC; CDR3 protein: CSARDPSTTLNYGYTF
V gene: TRBV20-1; J gene: TRBJ2-3; clone size: many; D gene: .; CDR3 DNA: TGCAGTGCTAGAGGAACAGCTTCTAGCACAGATACGCAGTATTTT; CDR3 protein: CSARGTASSTDTQYF
V gene: TRBV10-1; J gene: TRBJ1-3; clone size: .; D gene: .; CDR3 DNA: TGCGCCAGCAAGGACAACTCTGAAAACACCATATATTTT; CDR3 protein: CASKDNSENTIYF
V gene: TRBV27; J gene: TRBJ2-7; clone size: many; D gene: TRBD2; CDR3 DNA: TGTGCCAGCAGTTTAAATGCTTGGCTAGCGGGAAGGTTGGGCGAGCAGTACTTC; CDR3 protein: CASSLNAWLAGRLGEQYF
V gene: TRBV24-1; J gene: TRBJ2-1; clone size: few; D gene: TRBD2; CDR3 DNA: TGTGCCACCAGTGATTCCCTCGGACTAGGTTACAATGAGCAGTTCTTC; CDR3 protein: CATSDSLGLGYNEQFF
V gene: TRBV3-1; J gene: TRBJ2-1; clone size: .; D gene: .; CDR3 DNA: TGTGCCAGCAGCCAAAAGGGGGGAATGAGACTTTATGAGCAGTTCTTC; CDR3 protein: CASSQKGGMRLYEQFF
V gene: TRBV12-3/TRBV12-4; J gene: TRBJ2-7; clone size: many; D gene: .; CDR3 DNA: TGTGCCAGCAGTTTAGATTCCCCCTACGAGCAGTACTTC; CDR3 protein: CASSLDSPYEQYF
V gene: TRBV4-1; J gene: TRBJ2-7; clone size: few; D gene: TRBD1; CDR3 DNA: TGCGCCAGCAGCCAAGCCGGGACAGGGACGCGGGAGCAGTACTTC; CDR3 protein: CASSQAGTGTREQYF
V gene: TRBV6-2/TRBV6-3; J gene: TRBJ2-1; clone size: many; D gene: .; CDR3 DNA: TGTGCCAGCAGTTACTTTTACCGACAGGACAATGAGCAGTTCTTC; CDR3 protein: CASSYFYRQDNEQFF
V gene: TRBV28; J gene: TRBJ2-5; clone size: many; D gene: .; CDR3 DNA: TGTGCCAGCAGTCCCTACTCGGACTTGAAGGGGGCCCAGTACTTC; CDR3 protein: CASSPYSDLKGAQYF
V gene: TRBV2; J gene: TRBJ2-1; clone size: many; D gene: TRBD2; CDR3 DNA: TGTGCCAGCACTCTAGCGGGGGAAGTCTACAATGAGCAGTTCTTC; CDR3 protein: CASTLAGEVYNEQFF
V gene: TRBV11-2; J gene: TRBJ2-6; clone size: .; D gene: .; CDR3 DNA: TGTGCCAGCAGCGTACAGGGTGCTGGGGCCAACGTCCTGACTTTC; CDR3 protein: CASSVQGAGANVLTF
V gene: TRBV11-2; J gene: TRBJ2-7; clone size: .; D gene: .; CDR3 DNA: TGTGCCAGCACCCCGCGCGAAAACTACGAGCAGTACTTC; CDR3 protein: CASTPRENYEQYF
V gene: TRBV29-1; J gene: TRBJ2-1; clone size: few; D gene: TRBD1; CDR3 DNA: TGCAGCGTTAACAGGGGGCATGAGCAGTTCTTC; CDR3 protein: CSVNRGHEQFF
V gene: TRBV6-1; J gene: TRBJ1-5; clone size: few; D gene: .; CDR3 DNA: TGTGCCAGCCTCTCCGGACAGTCCAATCAGCCCCAGCATTTT; CDR3 protein: CASLSGQSNQPQHF
V gene: TRBV2; J gene: TRBJ2-7; clone size: .; D gene: .; CDR3 DNA: TGTGCCAGCAGTGCGCAGGGGAGCTCCTACGAGCAGTACTTC; CDR3 protein: CASSAQGSSYEQYF
V gene: TRBV19; J gene: TRBJ2-2; clone size: .; D gene: TRBD2; CDR3 DNA: TGTGCCAGTAGTATGGTAGCGGGATACACCGGGGAGCTGTTTTTT; CDR3 protein: CASSMVAGYTGELFF
V gene: TRBV7-8; J gene: TRBJ2-7; clone size: many; D gene: .; CDR3 DNA: TGTGCCAGCAGCTTAGCTAGCAGGGAACCCTACGAGCAGTACTTC; CDR3 protein: CASSLASREPYEQYF
V gene: TRBV15; J gene: TRBJ1-5; clone size: .; D gene: .; CDR3 DNA: TGTGTCACCAGCAGAGACCCCGGTCAGGTCAATCAGCCCCAGCATTTT; CDR3 protein: CVTSRDPGQVNQPQHF
V gene: TRBV27; J gene: TRBJ1-5; clone size: .; D gene: TRBD1; CDR3 DNA: TGTGCCAGCAGTTTAGTGGGACAGCAGCCCCAGCATTTT; CDR3 protein: CASSLVGQQPQHF
V gene: TRBV28; J gene: TRBJ2-1; clone size: .; D gene: .; CDR3 DNA: TGTGCCAGCAGTTTAGGTGGGAGCGACAACAATGAGCAGTTCTTC; CDR3 protein: CASSLGGSDNNEQFF
V gene: TRBV28; J gene: TRBJ2-2; clone size: .; D gene: .; CDR3 DNA: TGTGCCAGCAGTTGGTTGGGGCTACAAGACACCGGGGAGCTGTTTTTT; CDR3 protein: CASSWLGLQDTGELFF
V gene: TRBV29-1; J gene: TRBJ1-2; clone size: .; D gene: .; CDR3 DNA: TGCAGCGTTGGCCCCAGATATGGGAAAGGGCCAGCTAACTATGGCTACACCTTC; CDR3 protein: CSVGPRYGKGPANYGYTF
V gene: TRBV28; J gene: TRBJ2-1; clone size: many; D gene: .; CDR3 DNA: TGTGCCAGTGGGAGTTACAATGAGCAGTTCTTC; CDR3 protein: CASGSYNEQFF
V gene: TRBV20-1; J gene: TRBJ2-1; clone size: few; D gene: TRBD2; CDR3 DNA: TGCAGTGCTACCATCTCTAGCGGGAGGAATGAGCAGTTCTTC; CDR3 protein: CSATISSGRNEQFF
V gene: TRBV28; J gene: TRBJ2-1; clone size: few; D gene: TRBD2; CDR3 DNA: TGTGCCAGCAGTCTAACTAGCGGGAGAATCGATGAGCAGTTCTTC; CDR3 protein: CASSLTSGRIDEQFF
V gene: TRBV27; J gene: TRBJ1-5; clone size: few; D gene: .; CDR3 DNA: TGTGCCAGCAGTTTGGGGGCTGGTCAGCCCCAGCATTTT; CDR3 protein: CASSLGAGQPQHF
V gene: TRBV29-1; J gene: TRBJ2-1; clone size: medium-sized; D gene: .; CDR3 DNA: TGCAGCGTTTTGCGGACGGGGGCCGAGCAGTTCTTC; CDR3 protein: CSVLRTGAEQFF
V gene: TRBV5-4; J gene: TRBJ2-3; clone size: many; D gene: .; CDR3 DNA: TGTGCCAGCAGCAAAACAGATACGCAGTATTTT; CDR3 protein: CASSKTDTQYF
V gene: TRBV29-1; J gene: TRBJ2-1; clone size: many; D gene: .; CDR3 DNA: TGCAGCGTTGAAGAGGTCAACTCCTTAGTTGGGGATGAGCAGTTCTTC; CDR3 protein: CSVEEVNSLVGDEQFF
V gene: TRBV2; J gene: TRBJ2-7; clone size: many; D gene: .; CDR3 DNA: TGTGCCAGCAGCCTGACCTACGAGCAGTACTTC; CDR3 protein: CASSLTYEQYF
V gene: TRBV6-2/TRBV6-3; J gene: TRBJ2-2; clone size: few; D gene: TRBD2; CDR3 DNA: TGTGCCAGCAGTTACGCTTCACAAGTCCTAGCGGGGTATCCAGGGGAGCTGTTTTTT; CDR3 protein: CASSYASQVLAGYPGELFF
V gene: TRBV5-6; J gene: TRBJ2-5; clone size: .; D gene: .; CDR3 DNA: TGTGCCAGCAGCTTTCCGGGCCTTAGGACCCAGTACTTC; CDR3 protein: CASSFPGLRTQYF
V gene: TRBV5-1; J gene: TRBJ1-1; clone size: .; D gene: .; CDR3 DNA: TGCGCCAGCAGCTTGCTTCGACAGGCCAACACTGAAGCTTTCTTT; CDR3 protein: CASSLLRQANTEAFF
V gene: TRBV27; J gene: TRBJ2-4; clone size: many; D gene: TRBD2; CDR3 DNA: TGTGCCAGCAGCTGGGGAGGGGCCAAAAACATTCAGTACTTC; CDR3 protein: CASSWGGAKNIQYF
V gene: TRBV11-2; J gene: TRBJ2-1; clone size: .; D gene: TRBD2; CDR3 DNA: TGTGCCAGCAGCTTAGAATATGCGGGAGGGAGTGAGCAGTTCTTC; CDR3 protein: CASSLEYAGGSEQFF
V gene: TRBV6-5; J gene: TRBJ1-1; clone size: many; D gene: .; CDR3 DNA: TGTGCCAGCATAGCCACCTCTGGGGGCACTGAAGCTTTCTTT; CDR3 protein: CASIATSGGTEAFF
V gene: TRBV3-1; J gene: TRBJ2-2; clone size: many; D gene: TRBD1; CDR3 DNA: TGTGCCAGCAGCAACCCGGGACAGGGGGCAATTGTCGCCGGGGAGCTGTTTTTT; CDR3 protein: CASSNPGQGAIVAGELFF